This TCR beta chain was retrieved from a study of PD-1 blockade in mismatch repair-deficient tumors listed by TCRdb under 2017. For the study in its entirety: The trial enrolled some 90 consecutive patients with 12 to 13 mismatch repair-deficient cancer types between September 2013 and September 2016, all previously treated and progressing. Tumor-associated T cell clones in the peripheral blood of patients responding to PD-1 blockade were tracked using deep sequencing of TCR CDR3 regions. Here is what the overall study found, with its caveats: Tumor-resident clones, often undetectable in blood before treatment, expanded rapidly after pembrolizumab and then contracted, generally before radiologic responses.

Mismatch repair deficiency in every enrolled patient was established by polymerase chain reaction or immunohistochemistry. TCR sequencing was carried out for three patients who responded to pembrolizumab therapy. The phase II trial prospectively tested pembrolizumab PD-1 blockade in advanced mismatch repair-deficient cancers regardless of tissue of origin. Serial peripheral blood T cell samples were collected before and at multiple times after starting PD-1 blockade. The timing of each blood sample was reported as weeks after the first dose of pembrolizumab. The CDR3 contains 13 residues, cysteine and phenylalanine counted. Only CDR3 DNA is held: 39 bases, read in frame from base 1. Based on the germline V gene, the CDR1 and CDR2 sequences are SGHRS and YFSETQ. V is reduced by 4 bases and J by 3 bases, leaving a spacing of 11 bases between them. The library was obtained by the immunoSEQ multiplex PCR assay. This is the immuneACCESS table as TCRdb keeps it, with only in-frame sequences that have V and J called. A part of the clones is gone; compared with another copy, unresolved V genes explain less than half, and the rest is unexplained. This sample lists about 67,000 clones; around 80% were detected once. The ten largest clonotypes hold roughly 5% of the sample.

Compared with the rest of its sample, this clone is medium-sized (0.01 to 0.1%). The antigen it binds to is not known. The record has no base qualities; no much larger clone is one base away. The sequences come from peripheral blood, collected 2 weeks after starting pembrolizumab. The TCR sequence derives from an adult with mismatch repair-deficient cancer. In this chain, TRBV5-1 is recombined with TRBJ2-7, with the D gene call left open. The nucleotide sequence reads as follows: TGCGCCAGCAGCCCCCAGGCCGGCTACGAGCAGTACTTC. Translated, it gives CASSPQAGYEQYF.